This TCR beta chain was sequenced for a study of cytomegalovirus exposure and HLA in healthy donors. Study-wide results and limits: Rarity characterized most TCR sequences, yet some public TCRs appeared in many donors.

As concerns this clone: Its matching antigen is unknown.

The CDR3 covers 15 residues. The V gene's germline CDR1 is MGHDK and CDR2 SYGVNS. With 0 bases removed from V and 2 bases from J, the gap between germline ends came to 10 bases. This PCR relied on a set of 60 Vbeta primers and 13 Jbeta primers. Only in-frame clones appear in the TCRdb table, and some are missing; sequencing was by immunoSEQ multiplex PCR. The sample yields 200,000 to 250,000 clones, 80% to 90% seen once. Likely unrecorded immune exposures existed in these nominally healthy donors. The sample taken for sequencing was PBMCs. V and J are TRBV25-1 and TRBJ1-1; no reliable D call. The source is a girl between 2 and 10 years old in good health and CMV-seronegative. CDR3 amino acids: CASSEYTAGNTEAFF. CDR3 sequence (DNA): TGTGCCAGCAGTGAATATACGGCGGGTAACACTGAAGCTTTCTTT.